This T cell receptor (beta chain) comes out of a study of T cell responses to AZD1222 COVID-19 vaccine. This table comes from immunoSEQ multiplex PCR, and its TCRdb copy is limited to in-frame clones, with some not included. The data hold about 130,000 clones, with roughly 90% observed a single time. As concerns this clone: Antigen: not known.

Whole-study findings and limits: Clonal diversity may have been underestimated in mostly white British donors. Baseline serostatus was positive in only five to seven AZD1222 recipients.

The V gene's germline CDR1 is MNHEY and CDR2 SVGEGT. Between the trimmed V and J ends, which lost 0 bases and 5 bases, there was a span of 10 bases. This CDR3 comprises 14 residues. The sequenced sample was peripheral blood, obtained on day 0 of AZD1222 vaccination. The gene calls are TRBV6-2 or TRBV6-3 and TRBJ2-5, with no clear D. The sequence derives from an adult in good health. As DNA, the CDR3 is TGTGCCAGCAGTTACTCCAAAGGGTTCGAGACCCAGTACTTC. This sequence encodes CASSYSKGFETQYF.